This T cell receptor beta chain was documented in a study of blood T cell repertoires in COVID-19. Study-wide background: Samples representing acute and convalescent COVID-19 were sourced from the United States, Italy and Spain.

In this sample, this clone turned up once. Sequenced by immunoSEQ multiplex PCR; TCRdb stores in-frame clones only, minus some. Of roughly 220,000 clones in the sample, 80% to 85% were seen once. Sequenced: peripheral blood. The sequence came from a man younger than 40 with active or convalescent COVID-19.

Here the CDR3 DNA reads TGCGCCAGCAGCTCTACGAGACGGGAGACAAGAGAGGAGTACTTC. Translation: CASSSTRRETREEYF. The chain is built from TRBV5-1 and TRBJ2-5, with D maybe TRBD2 (6 bases). The germline V gene has CDR1 SGHRS and CDR2 YFSETQ. V was clipped by 3 bases and J by 12 bases, with 24 bases between them. The CDR3 spans 15 residues.